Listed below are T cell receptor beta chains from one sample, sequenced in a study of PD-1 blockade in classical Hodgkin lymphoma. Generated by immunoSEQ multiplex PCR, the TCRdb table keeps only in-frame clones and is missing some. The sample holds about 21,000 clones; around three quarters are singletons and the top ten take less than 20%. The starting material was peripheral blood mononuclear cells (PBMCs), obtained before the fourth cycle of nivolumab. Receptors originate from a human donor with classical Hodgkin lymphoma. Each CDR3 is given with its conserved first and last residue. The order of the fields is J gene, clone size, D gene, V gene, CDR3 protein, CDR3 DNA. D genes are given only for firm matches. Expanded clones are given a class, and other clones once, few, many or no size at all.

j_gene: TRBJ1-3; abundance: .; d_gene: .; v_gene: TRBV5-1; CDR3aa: CASSPGAGDAGNTIYF; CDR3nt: TGCGCCAGCAGCCCAGGAGCAGGGGATGCCGGAAACACCATATATTTT
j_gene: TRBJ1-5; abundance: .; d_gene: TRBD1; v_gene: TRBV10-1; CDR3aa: CASSRTGVNQPQHF; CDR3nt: TGCGCCAGCAGCCGTACAGGGGTAAATCAGCCCCAGCATTTT
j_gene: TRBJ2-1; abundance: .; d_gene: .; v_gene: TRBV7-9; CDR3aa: CASSFRAGADYNEQFF; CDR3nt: TGTGCCAGCAGCTTTCGGGCAGGGGCGGACTACAATGAGCAGTTCTTC
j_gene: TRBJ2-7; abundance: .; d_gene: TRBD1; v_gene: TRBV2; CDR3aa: CASEGQGLYEQYF; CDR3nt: TGTGCCAGTGAGGGACAGGGTCTGTACGAGCAGTACTTC
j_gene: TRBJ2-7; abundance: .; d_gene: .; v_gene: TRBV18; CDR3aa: CASSPGQLGTAEQYF; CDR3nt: TGTGCCAGCTCACCTGGGCAGCTGGGGACGGCCGAGCAGTACTTC
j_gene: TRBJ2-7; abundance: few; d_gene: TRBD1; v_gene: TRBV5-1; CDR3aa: CASKGQDYEQYF; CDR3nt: TGCGCCAGCAAGGGACAGGACTACGAGCAGTACTTC
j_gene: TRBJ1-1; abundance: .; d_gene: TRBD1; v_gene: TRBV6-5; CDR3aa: CASSVTGGINTEAFF; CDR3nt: TGTGCCAGCAGTGTAACAGGGGGCATAAACACTGAAGCTTTCTTT
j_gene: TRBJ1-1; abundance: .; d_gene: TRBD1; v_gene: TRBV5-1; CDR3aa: CASSLFQGETEAFF; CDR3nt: TGCGCCAGCAGCTTGTTCCAGGGGGAGACTGAAGCTTTCTTT
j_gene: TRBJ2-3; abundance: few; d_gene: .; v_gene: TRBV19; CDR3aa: CASSNTDTQYF; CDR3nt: TGTGCCAGTAGTAACACAGATACGCAGTATTTT
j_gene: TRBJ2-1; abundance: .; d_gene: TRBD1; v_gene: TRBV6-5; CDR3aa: CASSYGQGMDNEQFF; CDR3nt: TGTGCCAGCAGTTACGGACAGGGGATGGACAATGAGCAGTTCTTC
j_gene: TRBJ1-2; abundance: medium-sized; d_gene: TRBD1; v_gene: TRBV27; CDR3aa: CASSLGQGNYGYTF; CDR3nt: TGTGCCAGCAGTTTGGGACAGGGTAACTATGGCTACACCTTC
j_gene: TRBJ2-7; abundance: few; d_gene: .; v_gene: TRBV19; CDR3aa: CASSAGNHEQYF; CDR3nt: TGTGCCAGTAGTGCAGGGAACCACGAGCAGTACTTC
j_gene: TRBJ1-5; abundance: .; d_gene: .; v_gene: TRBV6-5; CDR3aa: CASSEARNNQPQHF; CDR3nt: TGTGCCAGCAGTGAGGCGAGAAACAATCAGCCCCAGCATTTT
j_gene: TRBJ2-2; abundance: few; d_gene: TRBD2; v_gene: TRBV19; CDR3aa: CASWEGRGTGELFF; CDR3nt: TGTGCCAGTTGGGAGGGGCGGGGCACCGGGGAGCTGTTTTTT
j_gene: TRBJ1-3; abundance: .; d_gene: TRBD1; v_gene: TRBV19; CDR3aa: CASKNRGPGNTIYF; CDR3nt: TGTGCCAGTAAGAACAGGGGGCCTGGAAACACCATATATTTT
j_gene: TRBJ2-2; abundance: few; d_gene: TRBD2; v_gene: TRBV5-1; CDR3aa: CASSRLPGLAAGELFF; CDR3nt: TGCGCCAGCAGCAGGTTGCCGGGACTAGCGGCCGGGGAGCTGTTTTTT
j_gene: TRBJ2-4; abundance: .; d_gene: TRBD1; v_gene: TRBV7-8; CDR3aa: CASSSKTGIANIQYF; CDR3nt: TGTGCCAGCAGCTCAAAGACAGGGATTGCAAACATTCAGTACTTC
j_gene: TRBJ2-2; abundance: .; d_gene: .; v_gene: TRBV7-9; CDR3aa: CASSLAAGLTTNTGELFF; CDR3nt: TGTGCCAGCAGCTTAGCGGCGGGGCTAACAACGAACACCGGGGAGCTGTTTTTT
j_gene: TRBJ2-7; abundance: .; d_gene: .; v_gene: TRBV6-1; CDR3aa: CASSSGTSYEQYF; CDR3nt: TGTGCCAGCAGTTCCGGGACGTCCTACGAGCAGTACTTC
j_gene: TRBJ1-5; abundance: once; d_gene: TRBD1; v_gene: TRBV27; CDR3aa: CASSWGGTGRNQPQHF; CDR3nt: TGTGCCAGCAGCTGGGGTGGGACAGGGCGAAATCAGCCCCAGCATTTT
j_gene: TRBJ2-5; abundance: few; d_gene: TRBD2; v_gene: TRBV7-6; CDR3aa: CASSWGLAGGEETQYF; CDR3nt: TGTGCCAGCAGCTGGGGACTAGCGGGAGGAGAGGAGACCCAGTACTTC
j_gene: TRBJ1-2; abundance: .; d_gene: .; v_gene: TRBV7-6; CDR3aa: CASSPGRGRDGYTF; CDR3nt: TGTGCCAGCAGCCCGGGCCGGGGGAGGGATGGCTACACCTTC
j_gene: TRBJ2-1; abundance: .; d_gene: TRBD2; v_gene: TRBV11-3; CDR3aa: CASRSAGGGEQFF; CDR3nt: TGTGCCAGCCGAAGTGCCGGGGGGGGTGAGCAGTTCTTC
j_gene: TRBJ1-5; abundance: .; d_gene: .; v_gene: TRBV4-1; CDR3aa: CASSQELGPRQPQHF; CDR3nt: TGCGCCAGCAGCCAAGAATTGGGCCCGAGACAGCCCCAGCATTTT
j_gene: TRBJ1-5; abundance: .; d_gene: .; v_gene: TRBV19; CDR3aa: CASSIYGNQPQHF; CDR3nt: TGTGCCAGTAGTATATATGGCAATCAGCCCCAGCATTTT
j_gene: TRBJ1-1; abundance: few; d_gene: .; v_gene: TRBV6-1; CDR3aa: CASESKAFF; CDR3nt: TGTGCCAGCGAATCCAAAGCTTTCTTT
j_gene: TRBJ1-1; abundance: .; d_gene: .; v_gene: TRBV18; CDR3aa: CASSPGVQTEAFF; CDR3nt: TGTGCCAGCTCACCAGGGGTACAAACTGAAGCTTTCTTT
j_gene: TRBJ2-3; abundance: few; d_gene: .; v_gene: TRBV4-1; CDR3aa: CASSQDTNTQYF; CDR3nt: TGCGCCAGCAGCCAAGACACGAATACGCAGTATTTT
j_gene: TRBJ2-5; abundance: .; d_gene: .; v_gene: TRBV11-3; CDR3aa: CASSRGGETQYF; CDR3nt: TGTGCCAGCAGCCGTGGGGGAGAGACCCAGTACTTC
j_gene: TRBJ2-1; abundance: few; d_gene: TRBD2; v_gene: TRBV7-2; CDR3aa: CASSAGLPYYNEQFF; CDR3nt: TGTGCCAGCAGCGCGGGACTACCCTACTACAATGAGCAGTTCTTC
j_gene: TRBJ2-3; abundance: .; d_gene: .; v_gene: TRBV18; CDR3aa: CASSLHTTDTQYF; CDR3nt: TGTGCCAGCTCACTACACACCACAGATACGCAGTATTTT
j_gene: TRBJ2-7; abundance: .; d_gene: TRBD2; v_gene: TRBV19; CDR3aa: CASSMAGGALEQYF; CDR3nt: TGTGCCAGTAGTATGGCGGGAGGGGCCCTCGAGCAGTACTTC
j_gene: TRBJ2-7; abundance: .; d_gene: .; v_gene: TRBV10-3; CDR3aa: CAISEGQAYEQYF; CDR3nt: TGTGCCATCAGTGAAGGGCAGGCCTACGAGCAGTACTTC
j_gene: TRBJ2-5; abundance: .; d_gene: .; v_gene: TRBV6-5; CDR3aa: CASTPPGRQTQYF; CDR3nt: TGTGCCAGCACGCCCCCGGGCCGACAGACCCAGTACTTC
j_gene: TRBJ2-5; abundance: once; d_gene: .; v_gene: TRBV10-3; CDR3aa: CAITETLQETQYF; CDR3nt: TGTGCCATCACCGAGACACTCCAAGAGACCCAGTACTTC
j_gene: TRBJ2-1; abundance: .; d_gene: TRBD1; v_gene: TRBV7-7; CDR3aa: CASSLGTGVNNEQFF; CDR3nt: TGTGCTAGCAGCTTAGGGACAGGGGTTAACAATGAGCAGTTCTTC
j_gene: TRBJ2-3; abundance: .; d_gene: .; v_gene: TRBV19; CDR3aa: CASSIWGGLGIGTQYF; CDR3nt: TGTGCCAGTAGTATATGGGGGGGGCTAGGGATTGGTACGCAGTATTTT
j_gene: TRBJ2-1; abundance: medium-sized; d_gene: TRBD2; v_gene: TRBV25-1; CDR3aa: CASSDAASGMHEQFF; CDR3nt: TGTGCCAGCAGTGACGCGGCTAGCGGGATGCATGAGCAGTTCTTC
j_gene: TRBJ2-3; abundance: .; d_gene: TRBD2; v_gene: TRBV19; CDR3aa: CASSNHRDYTRRDTQYF; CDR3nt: TGTGCCAGTAGTAATCACCGGGACTATACCCGGCGCGATACGCAGTATTTT
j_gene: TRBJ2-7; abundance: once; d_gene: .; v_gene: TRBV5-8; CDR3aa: CASSSQAMEQYF; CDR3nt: TGTGCCAGCAGCTCCCAGGCAATGGAGCAGTACTTC